Sequencing of this T cell receptor beta chain was carried out in a study of T cells in Graves' hyperthyroidism and ophthalmopathy. For the diagnoses, clinical symptoms, serum thyroxine and TRAb, thyroid ultrasound and orbital computed tomography were used. Fresh peripheral blood, around 9.3 ml of it, supplied the PBMCs. This CDR3 comprises 18 residues. V was clipped by 1 base and J by 3 bases; unmatched bases: 8. TCR beta CDR3 regions were amplified from RNA transcripts. Researchers ran a first-round RT-PCR on the TCR CDR3 using the HTBI primer set. From the multiplex PCR reads, TCRdb called clonotypes with MiXCR, one entry per CDR3 protein. The table shows 450,000 to 650,000 distinct CDR3 sequences, with around 21% occurring only once. Study-level results: A model of 13 V-J pairs discriminated ophthalmopathy from stable hyperthyroidism. Blood also showed most of the thyroid clonotypes that were expanded above 0.001.

Notes on this clonotype: Its antigen is as yet unknown.

The TCR originated in a man aged 18 to 35 with Graves' hyperthyroidism. Sequencing used blood. The chain has TRBV12-3 or TRBV12-4 and TRBJ2-2; TRBD2 aligns across 10 bases. The CDR3, as DNA: TGTGCCAGCAGTTTAGTGGCTAGCGGGAGTATGGACACCGGGGAGCTGTTTTTT. Translated, it gives CASSLVASGSMDTGELFF.